The next 15 T cell receptor beta chains were all read from a single sample in a study of technical replicates of blood from a few donors. The protocol was immunoSEQ multiplex PCR, while the TCRdb copy is restricted to in-frame clones and leaves out a portion. There are around 83,000 clones in the sample; 94% occur only once, and roughly 0.28% lies in the top ten. Sequenced material: T cells isolated from PBMCs. These receptors were collected from a human donor in good health.

The V call is TRBV9, the J call TRBJ1-3; the D gene is possibly TRBD1 (5 bases). Between the trimmed V and J ends, which lost 4 bases and 8 bases, there was a span of 22 bases. The germline CDR1 and CDR2 sequences are SGDLS and YYNGEE. This CDR3 has 16 residues. CDR3 DNA sequence: TGTGCCAGCAGCCCCCACGGGGGATCAGACCGGGACACCATATATTTT. Protein sequence: CASSPHGGSDRDTIYF. Supplemented by reference TRBV9 and TRBJ1-3, the full variable domain reads DSGVTQTPKHLITATGQRVTLRCSPRSGDLSVYWYQQSLDQGLQFLIQYYNGEERAKGNILERFSAQQFPDLHSELNLSSLELGDSALYFCASSPHGGSDRDTIYFGEGSWLTVV.

The V call is TRBV7-2, the J call TRBJ2-1; TRBD2 matches at 11 bases. The CDR3 extends over 18 amino acids. CDR1 SGHTA and CDR2 FQGNSA come from the germline V gene. V dropped 4 bases and J dropped 0; count of bases not matched to a gene: 8. CDR3 residues: CASSSPPSGRSSYNEQFF. The CDR3, as DNA: TGTGCCAGCAGCTCACCTCCTAGCGGGAGGAGCTCCTACAATGAGCAGTTCTTC.

The chain joins TRBV6-5 to TRBJ1-2; 7 nucleotides align to TRBD1. V gave up 6 bases and J gave up 8 bases; unmatched junction bases: 9. CDR3 length: 13 residues. Germline V lookup: CDR1 MNHEY, CDR2 SVGAGI. The CDR3 nucleotides read TGTGCCAGCAGCCTCAACAGGGGCTGGGGCTACACCTTC. This gives the protein CASSLNRGWGYTF.

The CDR3: CSVSGQYSNEKLFF. The CDR3 DNA reads TGCAGCGTTTCCGGACAGTATTCTAATGAAAAACTGTTTTTT. The rearrangement links TRBV29-1 to TRBJ1-4; D might be TRBD1 (6 bases). Trimming stripped 5 bases from V and 3 bases from J, with 13 bases between. The CDR3 has 14 residues. Germline V gives CDR1 SQVTM, CDR2 ANQGSEA.

This clone occurred once. The junction differs from germline at one of its ends, possibly a read error. V usage is TRBV28 and J usage is TRBJ2-7; 9 bases agree with TRBD1. This CDR3 is built from 14 residues. Germline loops: CDR1 MDHEN, CDR2 SYDVKM. In DNA, the CDR3 is TGTGCCAGCAGAACCGGGACAGGGTCTAGGCCGGGGAACTTC. Amino acids: CASRTGTGSRPGNF.

The chain combines TRBV27 with TRBJ2-1; maybe TRBD2 (7 bases). This CDR3 region has 16 residues. Germline CDR1 is MNHEY and CDR2 is SMNVEV (reference sequence). Trimming removed 3 bases at V and 6 bases at J, with 18 bases between. CDR3 sequence (DNA): TGTGCCAGCAGTTTCTTCGGGGGGCGGTTCCGCAATGAGCAGTTCTTC. It translates to CASSFFGGRFRNEQFF.

The CDR3 reads CAIRRQGPIYGYTF. In nucleotides, the CDR3 is TGTGCCATCAGGCGACAGGGTCCCATCTATGGCTACACCTTC. The genes are TRBV10-3 and TRBJ1-2, with 7 bases matching TRBD1. CDR3 size: 14 residues. In germline, CDR1 is ENHRY, CDR2 SYGVKD. V lost 6 bases, J lost 4 bases, and 8 bases stayed unmatched.

The V and J genes are TRBV10-2 and TRBJ2-3; TRBD2 matches at 9 bases. This CDR3 region has 18 residues. The J segment lost 0 bases and the V segment lost 6 bases, leaving 13 bases of the junction unmatched. Germline loops: CDR1 WSHSY, CDR2 SAAADI. CDR3 nucleotides: TGCGCCAGCAGGAACCTCAAGCGGGGGGTCTTTAGCACAGATACGCAGTATTTT. Translating it yields CASRNLKRGVFSTDTQYF.

A single count supports this clone. The chain employs TRBV5-6 and TRBJ1-4, with D unresolved. The CDR3 consists of 14 residues. V was trimmed by 1 base and J by 7 bases, leaving 11 bases between them. CDR1 and CDR2 from the germline V gene are SGHDT and YYEEEE. The chain's CDR3 is CASSLRGIGEKLFF. DNA of the CDR3: TGTGCCAGCAGCTTGCGGGGAATTGGTGAAAAACTGTTTTTT.

The V gene is TRBV5-4, the J gene TRBJ1-2; the D is unclear. The CDR3 is 14 residues long. V lost 4 bases and J 5 bases, leaving 15 bases between the germline ends. Germline values: CDR1 SGHNT, CDR2 YYREEE (reference sequence). The CDR3 spells CASSGGLNQYGYTF. The DNA for the CDR3 is TGTGCCAGCAGCGGCGGCCTTAATCAATATGGCTACACCTTC.

The chain carries TRBV7-9 and TRBJ2-3; D unclear. The CDR3 has 14 amino acids. V gave up 1 base and J gave up 6 bases, with 11 bases separating them. Looked up from germline, CDR1 is SEHNR and CDR2 is FQNEAQ (reference sequence). This CDR3 is CASSLEASVDTQYF. The CDR3 DNA follows: TGTGCCAGCAGCTTAGAGGCCAGCGTGGATACGCAGTATTTT. The variable domain in full, with the rest retrieved from reference TRBV7-9 and TRBJ2-3, is DTGVSQNPRHKITKRGQNVTFRCDPISEHNRLYWYRQTLGQGPEFLTYFQNEAQLEKSRLLSDRFSAERPKGSFSTLEIQRTEQGDSAMYLCASSLEASVDTQYFGPGTRLTVL.

The V and J genes are TRBV30 and TRBJ2-5; the D is unclear. The V and J ends lost 5 bases and 2 bases respectively, with 6 bases between them. The germline V gene encodes CDR1 GTSNPN and CDR2 SVGIG (reference sequence). The CDR3 runs to 11 residues. The CDR3 DNA reads as TGTGCCTGGGGCCCTCAAGAGACCCAGTACTTC. It translates to CAWGPQETQYF.

The rearrangement links TRBV6-5 to TRBJ2-1, with TRBD2 identical over 7 bases. CDR1 is MNHEY and CDR2 is SVGAGI in the germline V gene. V shed 9 bases and J 9 bases; nucleotides not matched to a gene: 5. This CDR3 is built from 11 residues. In DNA, the CDR3 is TGTGCCAGTACGGGGGGTAGTGAGCAGTTCTTC. As protein: CASTGGSEQFF.

The chain employs TRBV7-6 and TRBJ1-4, with 8 bases aligning to TRBD1. The CDR3 covers 14 residues. After removal of 0 bases from V and 13 bases from J, the junction contained 7 bases not matched to a gene. CDR1 SGHVS and CDR2 FNYEAQ come from the germline V gene. The CDR3 nucleotides are TGTGCCAGCAGCTTAGCATCACGGGACAGGAGACTGTTTTTT. It codes for CASSLASRDRRLFF.

The chain is built from TRBV18 and TRBJ2-7; a weak D match, TRBD1 (6 bases). The CDR3 sequence is 13 residues long. V was trimmed by 3 bases and J by 6 bases, leaving 12 bases between them. CDR1 KGHSH and CDR2 LQKENI come from the germline V gene. The CDR3 spells CASSPRGSGEQYF. CDR3 in DNA: TGTGCCAGCTCACCCAGGGGCTCTGGCGAGCAGTACTTC.